This TCR beta chain was recovered during a study of T cell repertoires in cytomegalovirus infection. Background on the study: Epitope selection comprised recently identified HLA-C-restricted CMV epitopes and well-studied HLA-B-restricted CMV epitopes. It was the public TCR beta signatures that indicated both CMV infection and matching HLA type. Points from the study as a whole: Dominant in the ex vivo response were TCR beta clonotypes restricted by HLA-C and specific for CMV.

Many counts were recorded for this clonotype. What it recognizes is unknown. A single record per CDR3 protein comes from TCRdb applying MiXCR to the reads. The profile shows over 250,000 distinct CDR3 sequences, about 20% of them singletons. Looked up from germline, CDR1 is ENHRY and CDR2 is SYGVKD. V was shortened by 2 bases and J by 5 bases, with 9 bases between the two germline ends. This CDR3 region has 13 residues. The chain links TRBV10-3 to TRBJ1-1; no firm D call. This receptor was taken from a human donor in good health (CMV status not recorded). Some clones in this sample may be carry-over from other donors' samples. The specimen was cultured PBMCs, collected from culture after CMV antigen stimulation. CDR3 protein: CAISEVERTEAFF. The CDR3 DNA reads TGTGCCATCAGTGAGGTCGAAAGAACTGAAGCTTTCTTT.